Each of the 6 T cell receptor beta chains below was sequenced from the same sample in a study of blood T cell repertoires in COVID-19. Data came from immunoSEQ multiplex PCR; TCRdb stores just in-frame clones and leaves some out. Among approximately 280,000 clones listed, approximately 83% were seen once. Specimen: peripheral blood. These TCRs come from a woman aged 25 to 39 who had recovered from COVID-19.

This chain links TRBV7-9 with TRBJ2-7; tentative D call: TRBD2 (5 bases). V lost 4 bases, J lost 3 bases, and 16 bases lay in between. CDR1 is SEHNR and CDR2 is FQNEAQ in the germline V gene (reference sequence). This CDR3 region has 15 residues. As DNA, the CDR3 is TGTGCCAGCAGCTACGGACTTGGCATTTACTACGAGCAGTACTTC. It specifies CASSYGLGIYYEQYF.

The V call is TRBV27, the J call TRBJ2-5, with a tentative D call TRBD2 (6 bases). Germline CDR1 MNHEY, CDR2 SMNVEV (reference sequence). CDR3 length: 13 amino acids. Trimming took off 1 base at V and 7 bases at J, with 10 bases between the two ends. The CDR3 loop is CASSLWRVGTQYF. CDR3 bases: TGTGCCAGCAGTTTATGGAGGGTTGGGACCCAGTACTTC.

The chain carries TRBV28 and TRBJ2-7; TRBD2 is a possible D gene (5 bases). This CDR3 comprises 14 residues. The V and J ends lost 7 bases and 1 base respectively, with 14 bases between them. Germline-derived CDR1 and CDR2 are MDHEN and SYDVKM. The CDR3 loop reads CASKIDYYSYEQYF. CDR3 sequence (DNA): TGTGCCAGCAAAATTGACTACTATTCCTACGAGCAGTACTTC.

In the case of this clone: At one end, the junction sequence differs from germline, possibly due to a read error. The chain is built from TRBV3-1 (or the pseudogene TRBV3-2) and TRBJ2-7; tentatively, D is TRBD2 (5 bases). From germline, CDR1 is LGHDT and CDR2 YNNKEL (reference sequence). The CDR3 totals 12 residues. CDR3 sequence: CASSLSGNGIAF. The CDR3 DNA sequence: TGTGCCAGCAGCCTATCCGGGAACGGGATTGCCTTC.

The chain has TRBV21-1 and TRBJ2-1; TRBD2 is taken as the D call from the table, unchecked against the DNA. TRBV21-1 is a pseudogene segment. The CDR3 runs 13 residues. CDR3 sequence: CASSKDSGEARFF. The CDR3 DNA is TGTGCCAGCAGCAAAGATTCGGGGGAGGCGCGGTTCTTC.

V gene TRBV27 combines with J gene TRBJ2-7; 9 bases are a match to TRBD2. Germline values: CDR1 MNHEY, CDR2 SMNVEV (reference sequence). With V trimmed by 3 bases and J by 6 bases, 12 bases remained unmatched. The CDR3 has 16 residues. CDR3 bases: TGTGCCAGCAGTTTTCTCTGGGGACTAGCTAATGGCGAGCAGTACTTC. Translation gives CASSFLWGLANGEQYF.